Detailed here is one TCR beta chain. The target antigen is unknown. The data stem from a study of OX40 agonist ivuxolimab in advanced cancers. Study background: Patient treatment consisted of intravenous ivuxolimab administration every 2 weeks at 0.01 to 10 mg/kg. Dose-escalation patients suffered from hepatocellular carcinoma, melanoma, renal cell or head and neck cancer. Participants averaged roughly 57 years of age (range about 23 to 80) and were around 80% male.

Study findings and constraints: At 0.1 to 3.0 mg/kg and by week 6, clonal expansion occurred in CD4+ and CD8+ blood T cells.

TCRdb keeps only in-frame clones here, not all; method: immunoSEQ multiplex PCR. The sample consists of about 20,000 clones, more than 80% of them appearing once. This CDR3 is 18 amino acids long. Germline V gene sequence: CDR1 MDHEN, CDR2 SYDVKM. Trimming pared 6 bases from V and 0 bases from J, leaving 20 bases between. The clonotype comes from an adult with an advanced solid tumor such as melanoma, head and neck, liver or kidney cancer. The sample here was CD4+ or CD8+ T cells sorted from blood, taken in a trial of the OX40 agonist ivuxolimab. The V gene is TRBV28, the J gene TRBJ2-2, with D uncertain. Here the CDR3 DNA reads TGTGCCAGCAGCTCAGTGGTATTCAGAACCGCGAACACCGGGGAGCTGTTTTTT. Amino acids: CASSSVVFRTANTGELFF.